This TCR beta chain was profiled in a study of vaccination and CD4 T cells after COVID-19. Details on this clonotype: The antigen remains unidentified.

This sample's treatment: approximately 11-day PBMC culture with coronavirus spike peptide pools or control peptides (ViraFEST assay). The dates of positive PCR tests extended from March through December 2020 and came before the US Alpha, Beta and Delta variants. The authors isolated CD4+ T cells by negative selection after about ten days of culture. J gave up 7 bases and V 6 bases, and 21 bases lay outside the gene matches. The length of the CDR3 is 18 residues. Germline CDR1 reads MNHNS; CDR2 reads SASEGT. Researchers used the Oncomine TCR Beta short-read assay to sequence DNA from cultured CD4+ T cells. MiXCR was run by TCRdb on the PCR reads, yielding one entry per CDR3 protein. This sample has some 14,000 distinct CDR3 sequences, with about 30% found just once. Regarding the study as a whole: Spike mono-reactive status applied to 304 of 307 vaccine-specific clones in convalescent patients.

The chain employs TRBV6-1 and TRBJ2-4; 7 positions agree with TRBD2. Sequenced input: cultured CD4+ T cells from blood. The receptor was isolated from a human donor with COVID-19. CDR3 DNA sequence: TGTGCCAGCAGAGGATCAAAGCACATAGCGGGTGCGTTGAACATTCAGTACTTC. It encodes CASRGSKHIAGALNIQYF.